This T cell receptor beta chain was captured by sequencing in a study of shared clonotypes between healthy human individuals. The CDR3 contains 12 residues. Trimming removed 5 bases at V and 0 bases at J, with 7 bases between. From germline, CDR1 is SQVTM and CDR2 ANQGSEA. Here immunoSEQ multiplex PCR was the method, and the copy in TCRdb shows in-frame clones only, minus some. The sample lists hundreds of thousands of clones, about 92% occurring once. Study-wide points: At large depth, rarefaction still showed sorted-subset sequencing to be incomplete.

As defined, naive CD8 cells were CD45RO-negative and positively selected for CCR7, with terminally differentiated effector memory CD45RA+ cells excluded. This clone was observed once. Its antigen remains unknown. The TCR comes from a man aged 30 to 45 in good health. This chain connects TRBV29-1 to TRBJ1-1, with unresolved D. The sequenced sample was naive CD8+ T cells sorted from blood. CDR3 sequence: CSVTLMNTEAFF. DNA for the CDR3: TGCAGCGTTACCCTTATGAACACTGAAGCTTTCTTT.